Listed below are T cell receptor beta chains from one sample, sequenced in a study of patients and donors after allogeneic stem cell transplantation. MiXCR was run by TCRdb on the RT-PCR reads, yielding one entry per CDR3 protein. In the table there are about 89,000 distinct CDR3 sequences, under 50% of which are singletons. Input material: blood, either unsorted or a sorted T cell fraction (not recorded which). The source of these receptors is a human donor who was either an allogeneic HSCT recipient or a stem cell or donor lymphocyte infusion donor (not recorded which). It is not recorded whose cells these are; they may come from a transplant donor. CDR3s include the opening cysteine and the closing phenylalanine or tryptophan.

CASSLGESGGYTF	TRBV5-1
CASSSLGRVGNTEAFF	TRBV28
CASSLRDEKLFF	TRBV7-9
CASSLGHYGYTF	TRBV12-3/TRBV12-4
CASSTPGIIDTIYF	TRBV28
CSVASTGEIYYGYTF	TRBV29-1
CASSPPRQGMDYGYTF	TRBV5-5
CSAGTAMNTEAFF	TRBV20-1
CASGTLRQGRYEQYF	TRBV27
CSANVREQTGELFF	TRBV20-1
CASKAHRANYGYTF	TRBV28
CASSLGGEYNEQFF	TRBV11-2
CSARTSGSDEQYF	TRBV20-1
CASSLIQGNGYTF	TRBV28
CASLIGLTHVLTF	TRBV5-6
CASSLLTETHQPQHF	TRBV28
CASSLAPTGGSYGYTF	TRBV7-9
CASSLTPGGYGYTF	TRBV7-2
CASSYWTGSNTEAFF	TRBV6-5
CAISESRDFTEAFF	TRBV10-3
CASSQYPYEQYF	TRBV14
CASSQDRVMGTDTQYF	TRBV4-3
CASSPDRVYEQYF	TRBV12-3/TRBV12-4
CASSSTFNQPQHF	TRBV7-2
CSARVRGFGNEKLFF	TRBV20-1
CASSLETGVLADTQYF	TRBV5-6
CASSFTPELRGAGELFF	TRBV27
CASSLRVFSGANVLTF	TRBV7-3
CSARGTVKNTEAFF	TRBV20-1
CASSQDRGVKLFF	TRBV4-2
CASSFGQKNSPLHF	TRBV12-3/TRBV12-4
CASRPQGRTQYF	TRBV28
CASSLAVGSGNTIYF	TRBV11-2
CASSQSHMNTEAFF	TRBV6-5
CASSKGGERPRALNYGYTF	TRBV21-1
CASSLQGPYGYTF	TRBV12-3/TRBV12-4
CASSMNRGGYTF	TRBV7-9
CASSQPTAGSNQPQHF	TRBV4-1
CSARNIPDPDYGYTF	TRBV20-1
CASSLEYNREAFF	TRBV6-2/TRBV6-3
CSVDPRQGMGYTF	TRBV29-1
CSAPGDRGRTYSNQPQHF	TRBV20-1
CASSLSILATEQYF	TRBV27
CASRNAGVGQPQHF	TRBV6-2/TRBV6-3
CASSLGTRAFF	TRBV6-5
CASSFSDRRSEAFF	TRBV25-1